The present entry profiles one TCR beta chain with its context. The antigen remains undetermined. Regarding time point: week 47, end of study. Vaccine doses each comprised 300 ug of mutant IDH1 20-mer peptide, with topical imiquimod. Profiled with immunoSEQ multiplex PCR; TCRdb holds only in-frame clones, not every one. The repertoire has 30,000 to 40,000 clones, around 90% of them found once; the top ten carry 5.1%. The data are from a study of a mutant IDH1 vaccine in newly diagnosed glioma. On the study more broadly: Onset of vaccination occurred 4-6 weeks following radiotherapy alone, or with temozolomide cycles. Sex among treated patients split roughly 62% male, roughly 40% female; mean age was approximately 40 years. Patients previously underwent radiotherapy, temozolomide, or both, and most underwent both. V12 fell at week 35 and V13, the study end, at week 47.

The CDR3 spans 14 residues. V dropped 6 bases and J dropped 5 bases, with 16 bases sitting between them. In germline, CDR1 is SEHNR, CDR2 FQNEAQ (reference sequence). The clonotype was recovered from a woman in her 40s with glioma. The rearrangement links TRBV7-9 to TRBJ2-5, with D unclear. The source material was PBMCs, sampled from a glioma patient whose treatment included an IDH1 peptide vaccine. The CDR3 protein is CASSSRAAPETQYF. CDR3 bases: TGTGCCAGCAGTTCTAGAGCTGCCCCGGAGACCCAGTACTTC.